This T cell receptor (beta chain) was found in a study of pediatric ulcerative colitis. The study's findings and limits: Compared with controls, ulcerative colitis showed greater blood-rectum clone sharing. In rectum, acute severe colitis had expanded clones and less diversity.

Details on this clone: What it binds is unknown.

Assay used: immunoSEQ multiplex PCR; TCRdb lists only in-frame clones, some missing. Of 30,000 to 45,000 clones listed, around 78% are singletons. The specimen sequenced was blood. This receptor was taken from a girl between 5 and 17 years old with moderate ulcerative colitis.

CDR3 region: CAIKFEAGGHEQFF. CDR3 sequence (DNA): TGTGCCATCAAATTCGAAGCGGGAGGTCATGAGCAGTTCTTC. The rearrangement links TRBV10-3 to TRBJ2-1; 9 bases align to TRBD2. The germline V gene encodes CDR1 ENHRY and CDR2 SYGVKD. This CDR3 region has 14 residues. V shed 7 bases, J shed 8 bases, and the junction held 9 bases outside the gene matches.